The T cell receptor (beta chain) described here comes from a study of blood T cell repertoires in COVID-19. Study-wide background: COVID-19 samples collected from the United States, Italy and Spain covered acute and convalescent phases. Sources were T cells, B-cell-depleted T cells, or PBMCs; the material itself was cDNA or gDNA.

Trimming cost V 8 bases and J 4 bases, with 11 bases left between them. Germline assignment: CDR1 MDHEN and CDR2 SYDVKM. The CDR3 is 12 residues long. Authors' processing steps: Amplified reference gene primers provided the basis for estimating nucleated cell counts. The data were produced by immunoSEQ multiplex PCR, yet TCRdb's version contains in-frame clones alone and is incomplete. Clone size and the V and J calls come from that table; the DNA yielded D and trimming. The sample includes 130,000 to 150,000 clones, 85% to 90% of them seen just once. The sequence derives from a woman aged 40 to 55 with acute or convalescent COVID-19. Sequencing used peripheral blood. The chain recombines TRBV28 with TRBJ1-1; TRBD1 is a possible D gene (5 bases). In DNA, the CDR3 is TGTGCCAGCGGTCAGGGTAGCACTGAAGCTTTCTTT. Amino acids: CASGQGSTEAFF.